This passage covers 20 T cell receptor beta chains from one sample sequenced in a study of T cells in Graves' hyperthyroidism and ophthalmopathy. From RNA transcripts, TCR beta CDR3 regions were amplified. In the first-round RT-PCR of the TCR CDR3, the HTBI primer set was used. TCRdb re-called the multiplex PCR reads with MiXCR, one entry per CDR3 protein. The sample has 500,000 to 750,000 distinct CDR3 sequences; approximately 15% are singletons. The specimen sequenced was blood. The receptors originated from a woman aged 30 to 39 with Graves' hyperthyroidism.

The chain is built from TRBV7-2 and TRBJ2-7, with 9 bases aligning to TRBD2. Germline V gives CDR1 SGHTA, CDR2 FQGNSA. The CDR3 has 14 residues. With V trimmed by 8 bases and J by 0 bases, 5 bases remained unmatched. The CDR3 sequence is CASGSGRSSYEQYF. CDR3 nucleotide sequence: TGTGCCAGCGGTAGCGGGAGATCCTCCTACGAGCAGTACTTC.

This clonotype was counted ten times or more. The rearrangement uses TRBV29-1 and TRBJ2-1; TRBD2 matches 9 bases. This CDR3 is 16 amino acids long. Trimming cost V 4 bases and J 0 bases; bases outside gene matches: 7. CDR1 SQVTM and CDR2 ANQGSEA come from the germline V gene. CDR3 sequence reads: CSVGLLAGSSYNEQFF. The CDR3 nucleotides read TGCAGCGTTGGGTTACTAGCGGGCAGCTCCTACAATGAGCAGTTCTTC.

In this sample, this clonotype turned up many times. V and J are TRBV10-3 and TRBJ2-1, with 10 bases fitting TRBD2. CDR1 is ENHRY and CDR2 is SYGVKD in the germline V gene. The V and J ends lost 9 bases and 4 bases, in that order; junction bases with no gene match: 3. The CDR3 spans 13 residues. DNA of the CDR3: TGTGCCATAGCGGGAGGGAGTTACAATGAGCAGTTCTTC. This encodes CAIAGGSYNEQFF.

This clonotype was counted only a few times. This chain uses TRBV3-1 with TRBJ2-7; 10 nucleotides align to TRBD2. From germline, CDR1 is LGHDT and CDR2 YNNKEL (reference sequence). The J segment lost 0 bases and the V segment lost 1 base, leaving 6 bases of the junction unmatched. The CDR3 covers 17 residues. The CDR3 DNA reads TGTGCCAGCAGCCAAGTTCAAGCGGGAGGGAGCTCCTACGAGCAGTACTTC. Its protein product is CASSQVQAGGSSYEQYF.

This clonotype was counted only a few times. The rearrangement uses TRBV12-3 or TRBV12-4 and TRBJ2-1, with 9 bases aligning to TRBD1. The V segment lost 4 bases and the J segment 6 bases; nucleotides outside the gene matches: 7. The CDR3 consists of 15 residues. CDR3 in amino acids: CASSWGQGGPNEQFF. The CDR3 DNA is TGTGCCAGCAGTTGGGGACAGGGAGGTCCCAATGAGCAGTTCTTC.

Many counts were recorded for this clonotype. The J gene is TRBJ2-1, the V gene TRBV20-1, with 13 bases that match TRBD2. The CDR3 loop spans 15 amino acids. Trimming at V came to 1 base and at J to 4 bases, leaving 1 base not matched to a gene. Germline V lookup: CDR1 DFQATT, CDR2 SNEGSKA (reference sequence). CDR3 DNA sequence: TGCAGTGCTAGAGTGGGACTAGCGGGGTACAATGAGCAGTTCTTC. As protein: CSARVGLAGYNEQFF.

This clonotype was counted ten times or more. This chain links TRBV6-2 or TRBV6-3 with TRBJ2-1, with 12 bases matching TRBD1. Per the germline V gene, CDR1 is MNHEY and CDR2 is SVGEGT. The ends lost 7 bases at V and 8 bases at J; junction bases unmatched: 12. The CDR3 runs 16 residues. CDR3 sequence: CASTDPTGTGGHEQFF. CDR3 nucleotides: TGTGCCAGCACGGATCCGACCGGGACAGGGGGCCATGAGCAGTTCTTC.

This clonotype has at least ten counts. This rearrangement joins TRBV3-1 to TRBJ2-7; D uncertain. From germline, CDR1 is LGHDT and CDR2 YNNKEL (reference sequence). The CDR3 extends over 14 amino acids. V lost 5 bases to trimming and J lost 0 bases, with 11 bases between them. As DNA, the CDR3 is TGTGCCAGCAGCACCCGCAGGAGCTCCTACGAGCAGTACTTC. Translating it yields CASSTRRSSYEQYF.

This clonotype was detected many times. The chain uses TRBV5-5 and TRBJ2-2; TRBD2 matches 11 bases. CDR1 is SGHKS and CDR2 is YYEKEE in the germline V gene (reference sequence). J was trimmed by 6 bases and V by 0 bases; bases with no gene match: 4. This CDR3 has 16 residues. CDR3 nucleotide sequence: TGTGCCAGCAGCTTGGTACTAGCGGGAGTTTCCGGGGAGCTGTTTTTT. Translation gives CASSLVLAGVSGELFF.

Only a few counts were recorded for this clonotype. J is TRBJ2-2 and V is TRBV20-1; D is uncertain. The V gene lost 3 bases and the J gene lost 6 bases, with 8 bases spanning the gap. The CDR3 totals 12 residues. Germline CDR1 and CDR2: DFQATT and SNEGSKA (reference sequence). CDR3 DNA sequence: TGCAGTGCTAGTTCTCTCCCCGGGGAGCTGTTTTTT. Protein product: CSASSLPGELFF.

This clonotype has at least ten counts. The chain uses TRBV2 and TRBJ2-1; D ambiguous. CDR3 length equals 12 residues. CDR1 and CDR2 (germline): SNHLY, FYNNEI. With 1 base removed from V and 6 bases from J, the gap between germline ends came to 4 bases. The CDR3 nucleotides are TGTGCCAGCAGTGAAGTCGGCAATGAGCAGTTCTTC. Its protein product is CASSEVGNEQFF.

This clonotype was detected many times. The gene calls are TRBV30 and TRBJ1-1; D might be TRBD1 (5 bases). Trimming left V 1 base short and J 11 bases short, with 11 bases between. Germline V gene sequence: CDR1 GTSNPN, CDR2 SVGIG (reference sequence). CDR3 length equals 11 residues. CDR3 loop: CAWSEGFIAFF. The CDR3 bases are TGTGCCTGGAGTGAGGGGTTTATCGCTTTCTTT.

The J gene is TRBJ2-3, the V gene TRBV27, with D uncertain. Germline loops: CDR1 MNHEY, CDR2 SMNVEV (reference sequence). V was cut by 6 bases and J by 7 bases, with 14 bases left in between. This CDR3 has 13 amino acids. This CDR3 reads CASRSTTFNTQYF. CDR3 sequence (DNA): TGTGCCAGCAGATCAACAACATTTAATACGCAGTATTTT.

This clonotype was seen a few times. The chain recombines TRBV12-3 or TRBV12-4 with TRBJ1-5; 9 nucleotides agree with TRBD1. With V trimmed by 6 bases and J by 1 base, 7 bases remained unmatched. The CDR3 has 16 amino acids. The CDR3 is CASSRGQGISNQPQHF. CDR3 sequence (DNA): TGTGCCAGCAGCCGGGGACAGGGCATCAGCAATCAGCCCCAGCATTTT.

This clonotype was counted a few times. The chain employs TRBV6-4 and TRBJ2-1; perhaps TRBD2 as D (6 bases). Between the trimmed V and J ends, which lost 4 bases and 4 bases, there was a span of 14 bases. Germline CDR1 is MRHNA and CDR2 is SNTAGT. The CDR3 is 15 residues long. CDR3 amino acids: CASSARDSLYNEQFF. The CDR3 DNA reads as TGTGCCAGCAGTGCGAGGGACTCACTATACAATGAGCAGTTCTTC.

Ten or more counts support this clonotype. The chain combines TRBV11-3 with TRBJ2-7; 7 nucleotides agree with TRBD1. CDR3 size: 13 residues. After removal of 4 bases from V and 7 bases from J, the junction contained 7 bases not matched to a gene. CDR1 SGHNT and CDR2 YENEEA come from the germline V gene. CDR3 region: CASSSQGVLEQYF. The CDR3, as DNA: TGTGCCAGCAGCTCCCAGGGGGTTCTGGAGCAGTACTTC. The entire variable domain, with the rest obtained from reference TRBV11-3 and TRBJ2-7, is as follows: EAGVVQSPRYKIIEKKQPVAFWCNPISGHNTLYWYLQNLGQGPELLIRYENEEAVDDSQLPKDRFSAERLKGVDSTLKIQPAELGDSAVYLCASSSQGVLEQYFGPGTRLTVT.

This clonotype came up many times. The rearrangement uses TRBV20-1 and TRBJ2-2; perhaps TRBD1 as D (6 bases). CDR1 and CDR2 from the germline V gene are DFQATT and SNEGSKA (reference sequence). This CDR3 contains 14 residues. The chain's CDR3 is CSGLRDTNTGELFF. The CDR3 DNA follows: TGCAGCGGGCTCCGGGACACGAACACCGGGGAGCTGTTTTTT.

This clonotype was detected ten times or more. V gene TRBV7-2 combines with J gene TRBJ2-5; no clear D. V gave up 0 bases and J gave up 2 bases, with 10 bases separating them. The CDR3 totals 15 residues. Per the germline V gene, CDR1 is SGHTA and CDR2 is FQGNSA. CDR3 loop: CASSLAGTVQETQYF. The CDR3 nucleotides are TGTGCCAGCAGCTTAGCGGGAACAGTTCAAGAGACCCAGTACTTC.

At least ten counts were recorded for this clonotype. The V call is TRBV30, the J call TRBJ1-1; D gene uncertain. Germline values: CDR1 GTSNPN, CDR2 SVGIG (reference sequence). The ends were cut back, 0 bases at V and 7 bases at J, with 12 bases in the middle. CDR3 size: 13 residues. CDR3: CAWSVKGGSEAFF. As DNA, the CDR3 is TGTGCCTGGAGTGTAAAAGGAGGGAGTGAAGCTTTCTTT.

The rearrangement links TRBV27 to TRBJ2-7, with 10 bases aligning to TRBD2. Germline values: CDR1 MNHEY, CDR2 SMNVEV (reference sequence). The length of the CDR3 is 16 residues. The V gene end was trimmed by 7 bases and the J gene end by 5 bases; junction bases not matched to a gene: 14. CDR3 sequence: CASNPRASGRLDEQYF. The DNA for the CDR3 is TGTGCCAGCAACCCCCGGGCTAGCGGGAGACTGGACGAGCAGTACTTC.